This T cell receptor beta chain emerged from a study of blood T cell repertoires in COVID-19. On the study more broadly: COVID-19 samples collected from the United States, Italy and Spain covered acute and convalescent phases. Sources were T cells, B-cell-depleted T cells, or PBMCs; the material itself was cDNA or gDNA.

How the authors handled the data: Scientists estimated how many nucleated cells there were by amplifying reference gene primers. Sequencing was performed with immunoSEQ multiplex PCR; in TCRdb, only in-frame clones are kept and a portion is missing. V and J calls and clone size are copied from that table; D and trimming were computed from the DNA. The sample has about 360,000 clones; 80% to 90% are singletons. Seattle enrolled patients during active infection and tracked them longitudinally. CDR3 length: 14 residues. V was clipped by 5 bases and J by 1 base, with 11 bases between them. CDR1 is MNHEY and CDR2 is SVGAGI in the germline V gene.

The genes are TRBV6-5 and TRBJ1-2; no definite D call. Sequencing used peripheral blood. The sequence was collected from an older woman with COVID-19, enrolled during active disease. CDR3 nucleotide sequence: TGTGCCAGCAGTCTTCCACCGGTTAACTATGGCTACACCTTC. Its translation is CASSLPPVNYGYTF.